The rows below give T cell receptor beta chains drawn from one sample of a study of T-cell memory formation after mild COVID-19. TCRdb re-called the 5' RACE reads with MiXCR, one entry per CDR3 protein. The repertoire holds a few hundred thousand distinct CDR3 sequences, with 18% as singletons. The sequenced material came from PBMCs or a T cell subset sorted from them (not recorded which). These receptors originate from a man younger than 35 who had mild COVID-19 (a few samples of this study predate the infection). Cell type and time point are not known. The CDR3 runs from the conserved cysteine through the conserved F or W. D genes are given only for firm matches. Only part of the rows carry a size: once, few, many, or a class if the clone is expanded.

d_call clone_size j_call v_call cdr3_nt cdr3_aa
. . TRBJ2-3 TRBV29-1 TGCAGCGTTGAAACGGGGACCCGCACAGATACGCAGTATTTT CSVETGTRTDTQYF
TRBD1 . TRBJ1-1 TRBV5-1 TGCGCCAGCAGAGGGGGGGACAGCATGAACACTGAAGATTTCTTT CASRGGDSMNTEDFF
TRBD1 few TRBJ2-5 TRBV7-9 TGTGCCAGCAGCTTCGGGACAGGGCGCGAGACCCAGTACTTC CASSFGTGRETQYF
. few TRBJ1-5 TRBV4-3 TGCGCCAGCATTGGTTGGGGGGCTAGTCAGCCCCAGCATTTT CASIGWGASQPQHF
. few TRBJ2-3 TRBV7-3 TGTGCCAGCAGCCTTCATGTGGGGGAGACGCAGTATTTT CASSLHVGETQYF
TRBD1 . TRBJ2-5 TRBV7-2 TGTGCCAGCAGCTTTTCCTTCGACAGGGGGCGAGGAGAGACCCAGTACTTC CASSFSFDRGRGETQYF
. . TRBJ1-6 TRBV5-1 TGCGCCAGCAGCTTGGAGGCCCAAAGGAATTCACCCCTCCACTTT CASSLEAQRNSPLHF
. . TRBJ1-4 TRBV12-3/TRBV12-4 TGTGCCAGCAGTCCCAACCAGGGTCCCAATGAAAAACTGTTTTTT CASSPNQGPNEKLFF
. . TRBJ2-5 TRBV14 TGTGCCAGCAGCCAAGGGGCTAGGTCGGGGACCCAGTACTTC CASSQGARSGTQYF
. . TRBJ1-5 TRBV7-2 TGTGCCAGCAGCAATTATGGGGGCAATCAGCCCCAGCATTTT CASSNYGGNQPQHF
. . TRBJ2-5 TRBV19 TGTGCCAGTTTTAAGAGAGCCGAGACCCAGTACTTC CASFKRAETQYF
. . TRBJ1-3 TRBV7-9 TGTGCCAGCAAACCGGGACGGCTTCTTGGAAACACCATATATTTT CASKPGRLLGNTIYF
. . TRBJ2-5 TRBV6-6 TGTGCCAGCAGTTACGTCCTAGTGGAGACCCAGTACTTC CASSYVLVETQYF
TRBD2 . TRBJ2-5 TRBV4-1 TGCGCCAGCAGCCAGTTAGCGGGGGGGCAAGAGACCCAGTACTTC CASSQLAGGQETQYF
. . TRBJ2-7 TRBV7-6 TGTGCCAGCAGCCACGGACGGTCCTACGAGCAGTACTTC CASSHGRSYEQYF
. . TRBJ2-7 TRBV13 TGTGCCAGCAGCCGCGGCGAGGGGGACGAGCAGTACTTC CASSRGEGDEQYF
TRBD1 . TRBJ2-3 TRBV7-6 TGTGCCAGCAGCTTAGGAGACAGGGAAGCGCAGTATTTT CASSLGDREAQYF
TRBD1 few TRBJ2-3 TRBV7-2 TGTGCCAGCAGCAAGCCGCGGACAGGGGATTGGGCAGATACGCAGTATTTT CASSKPRTGDWADTQYF
. few TRBJ1-2 TRBV9 TGTGCCAGCAGCTCTGACAGTCTCGGGTATGGCTACACCTTC CASSSDSLGYGYTF
TRBD1 . TRBJ1-1 TRBV7-9 TGTGCCAGCATCGAGGGGGCCGGCGCTGAAGCTTTCTTT CASIEGAGAEAFF
. . TRBJ1-1 TRBV20-1 TGCAGTGCTTCGAGGGGCCTGGTTACTGAAGCTTTCTTT CSASRGLVTEAFF
TRBD2 . TRBJ2-2 TRBV7-7 TGTGCCAGCAGCCCAACCGGGGGGGACGGGGAGCTGTTTTTT CASSPTGGDGELFF
. . TRBJ2-1 TRBV7-2 TGTGCCAGCAGCTTAGGTCTAGGGCGGAATGAGCAGTTCTTC CASSLGLGRNEQFF
. few TRBJ2-3 TRBV5-1 TGCGCCAGCAGCCCACAGGGACCCGGCACAGATACGCAGTATTTT CASSPQGPGTDTQYF
. . TRBJ2-1 TRBV4-3 TGCGCCAGCAGCCCGGGATGGGGGGGCCAATACAATGAGCAGTTCTTC CASSPGWGGQYNEQFF
. . TRBJ2-1 TRBV29-1 TGCAGCGTTGAAGTGGCGAGCTCCTACAATGAGCAGTTCTTC CSVEVASSYNEQFF
TRBD1 . TRBJ1-1 TRBV7-2 TGTGCCAGCAGTCCCGGGACAGGGTGGGGGACTGAAGCTTTCTTT CASSPGTGWGTEAFF
TRBD1 . TRBJ2-7 TRBV6-2/TRBV6-3 TGTGCCAGCACCGGGACAGGGCCCCACGAGCAGTACTTC CASTGTGPHEQYF
. . TRBJ2-3 TRBV5-1 TGCGCCAGCAGCTTGGTGGCAGCGAGGGGCACAGATACGCAGTATTTT CASSLVAARGTDTQYF
. . TRBJ1-4 TRBV28 TGTGCCAGCAGTTCCCCTCTTGGAAAACTGTTTTTT CASSSPLGKLFF
. . TRBJ2-2 TRBV7-6 TGTGCCAGCAGCTTAGAAGGGACTCCTCTACCCCGGGAGCTGTTTTTT CASSLEGTPLPRELFF
. . TRBJ2-5 TRBV11-1 TGTGCCAGCAGCTTACCCCTCCGGGGACCCCAAGAGACCCAGTACTTC CASSLPLRGPQETQYF
TRBD1 . TRBJ2-7 TRBV12-3/TRBV12-4 TGTGCCAGCAGTTTAGCAGGACAGGGCTACGAGCAGTACTTC CASSLAGQGYEQYF
. . TRBJ2-3 TRBV2 TGTGCCAGCACCCCCCCGATCAGAGCAGATACGCAGTATTTT CASTPPIRADTQYF
. . TRBJ1-5 TRBV2 TGTGCCAGCGGGGAACAGGGTACGGGCAATCAGCCCCAGCATTTT CASGEQGTGNQPQHF
. few TRBJ1-4 TRBV12-3/TRBV12-4 TGTGCCAGCAGGCTCCAGGGTGTTGGTGAAAAACTGTTTTTT CASRLQGVGEKLFF
. many TRBJ1-2 TRBV27 TGTGCCAGCAGTTCCACAGGGACCCATGGCTACACCTTC CASSSTGTHGYTF
. . TRBJ2-3 TRBV2 TGTGCCAGTCCGACAGCCGATACGCAGTATTTT CASPTADTQYF
. few TRBJ2-2 TRBV5-6 TGTGCCAGCAGCCGATACAGACTTTCGAACACCGGGGAGCTGTTTTTT CASSRYRLSNTGELFF
. . TRBJ2-2 TRBV6-2/TRBV6-3 TGTGCCAGCAGTTACCGACTGGAGGGTACGGAGCTGTTTTTT CASSYRLEGTELFF
. few TRBJ1-6 TRBV12-3/TRBV12-4 TGTGCCAGCAGTTTTCGGCAGGGCTATAATTCACCCCTCCACTTT CASSFRQGYNSPLHF
TRBD2 many TRBJ2-3 TRBV6-4 TGTGCCAGCAGTGCCTCTAGCGGGGGGACAGATACGCAGTATTTT CASSASSGGTDTQYF
. . TRBJ2-7 TRBV6-1 TGTGCCAGCACCAAGGGGGAAGGGGCCTCCTACGAGCAGTACTTC CASTKGEGASYEQYF
TRBD1 . TRBJ1-5 TRBV12-3/TRBV12-4 TGTGCCAGCAGTGTAGACAGGGGCAATCAGCCCCAGCATTTT CASSVDRGNQPQHF
. . TRBJ1-5 TRBV7-2 TGTGCCAGCAGCTTAGCTTTGATGGCAGGGTCATTGGATCAGCCCCAGCATTTT CASSLALMAGSLDQPQHF
. many TRBJ2-4 TRBV12-3/TRBV12-4 TGTGCCAGCAGTTTGGTTTCGGGCGGGGTACTAGCCAAAAACATTCAGTACTTC CASSLVSGGVLAKNIQYF
TRBD1 . TRBJ1-2 TRBV12-3/TRBV12-4 TGTGCCAGCAGCACAGGGGGCAGTTTTCATGGCTACACCTTC CASSTGGSFHGYTF
TRBD1 few TRBJ1-6 TRBV7-9 TGTGCCAGCAGCGCTTCACAGGGGGTAGGATCACCCCTCCACTTT CASSASQGVGSPLHF
. few TRBJ2-5 TRBV5-1 TGCGCCAGCAGCCCGGACAGAGAACAAGAGACCCAGTACTTC CASSPDREQETQYF
. . TRBJ2-3 TRBV4-1 TGCGCCAGCAGCCACATAGGGGGGCGCACAGATACGCAGTATTTT CASSHIGGRTDTQYF
TRBD1 few TRBJ1-2 TRBV29-1 TGCAGCGCCGCAGGACAGGGATATGGCTACACCTTC CSAAGQGYGYTF
TRBD2 . TRBJ2-3 TRBV2 TGTGCCAGCAGCCGGGGGGAGGCAGATACGCAGTATTTT CASSRGEADTQYF